This TCR beta chain originates from a study of T cells in Graves' hyperthyroidism and ophthalmopathy. Study at large: Prior to any treatment, at the point of initial diagnosis, peripheral blood was collected. Study results and caveats: It was a median approximately six months before onset that the model predicted ophthalmopathy.

Hyperthyroidism in the patients, aged 18 to 65, was newly diagnosed and under 2 months in duration. This CDR3 is built from 20 residues. With 6 bases clipped from V and 5 bases from J, the junction kept 27 bases outside the gene matches. Germline assignment: CDR1 MDHEN and CDR2 SYDVKM. There are many counts of this clonotype. Its matching antigen is unknown. Authors of the study amplified TCR beta CDR3 regions from RNA transcripts. With the HTBI primer set, the TCR CDR3 went through a first round of RT-PCR. MiXCR was run by TCRdb on the multiplex PCR reads, yielding one entry per CDR3 protein. The repertoire holds about 690,000 distinct CDR3 sequences, with approximately 15% as singletons.

The receptor was derived from a man aged 50 to 59 with Graves' hyperthyroidism. The chain couples TRBV28 to TRBJ2-5; 7 bases line up with TRBD1. The sample was blood. CDR3 bases: TGTGCCAGCAGCTTCAAACTCCCCGGGACAGCCCCAGGTGTGGAGGAGACCCAGTACTTC. This gives the protein CASSFKLPGTAPGVEETQYF.